The clone carrying this T cell receptor beta chain was observed a handful of times. Its antigen is not known. Sequencing was performed with immunoSEQ multiplex PCR; in TCRdb, only in-frame clones are kept and a portion is missing. The sample includes about 46,000 clones, 85% to 90% of them seen just once. Germline V gene sequence: CDR1 SGHAT, CDR2 FQNNGV. With 2 bases clipped from V and 8 bases from J, the junction kept 14 bases outside the gene matches. CDR3 size: 17 residues. At baseline, cycle 4 day 1, and cycle 7 day 1, blood was sampled. The sample is drawn from a study of OX40 agonist ivuxolimab in advanced cancers. Study-level information: The patients' treatment was ivuxolimab, an agonistic anti-OX40 (CD134) antibody.

Study outcomes and limitations: The authors did not determine the antigen specificity of the expanded peripheral T cells.

This receptor was obtained from an adult with an advanced solid tumor such as melanoma, head and neck, liver or kidney cancer. The input for sequencing was CD4+ or CD8+ T cells sorted from blood, taken in a trial of the OX40 agonist ivuxolimab. The gene calls are TRBV11-2 and TRBJ2-1; 8 bases fit TRBD1. CDR3 sequence: CASSLMSGGQGAYEQFF. The CDR3 region has the DNA TGTGCCAGCAGCTTAATGAGCGGAGGCCAGGGGGCCTATGAGCAGTTCTTC.